The rows below give T cell receptor beta chains drawn from one sample of a study of blood T cell repertoires in COVID-19. Here immunoSEQ multiplex PCR was the method, and the copy in TCRdb shows in-frame clones only, minus some. The repertoire holds 100,000 or so clones, with roughly 90% as singletons. The specimen was peripheral blood. Receptor source: a man over 45 with active COVID-19. Each CDR3 is given with its conserved first and last residue. Each record gives: D gene, J gene, V gene, clone size, CDR3 DNA, CDR3 protein. A D gene is named only where the DNA matches it firmly. Where a row states a size, it is once, few, many or the class of an expanded clone; other rows omit it.

D: NA; J: TRBJ2-1; V: TRBV11-2; size: NA; DNA: TGTGCCAGCAGCTTAGTTGGAGGGGGCGCAAGAAATGAGCAGTTCTTC; CDR3: CASSLVGGGARNEQFF
D: NA; J: TRBJ1-3; V: TRBV18; size: NA; DNA: TGTGCCAGCTCACCGAATGGGGCAACTGGAAACACCATATATTTT; CDR3: CASSPNGATGNTIYF
D: TRBD1; J: TRBJ2-3; V: TRBV7-9; size: NA; DNA: TGTGCCAGCAGCTTAGACAGGGGAACAGATACGCAGTATTTT; CDR3: CASSLDRGTDTQYF
D: NA; J: TRBJ1-6; V: TRBV2; size: NA; DNA: TGTGCCAGCAGTGAACGGAGGGTTCACTATAATTCACCCCTCCACTTT; CDR3: CASSERRVHYNSPLHF
D: NA; J: TRBJ2-5; V: TRBV4-2; size: NA; DNA: TGTGCCAGCAGCCAGATCGACAGTACCCAAGAGACCCAGTACTTC; CDR3: CASSQIDSTQETQYF
D: TRBD1; J: TRBJ1-1; V: TRBV5-1; size: NA; DNA: TGCGCCAGCAGCTTGGGACAGGGAAGGATGAACACTGAAGCTTTCTTT; CDR3: CASSLGQGRMNTEAFF
D: NA; J: TRBJ1-3; V: TRBV2; size: NA; DNA: TGTGCCAGCGTTAGATATCCGAGCACCATATATTTT; CDR3: CASVRYPSTIYF
D: TRBD1; J: TRBJ1-5; V: TRBV25-1; size: NA; DNA: TGTGCCAGCAGTGACGGGACAGTCAATCAGCCCCAGCATTTT; CDR3: CASSDGTVNQPQHF
D: TRBD1; J: TRBJ1-2; V: TRBV19; size: NA; DNA: TGTGCCAGTTCAGGGTCCGGGACAGGGGCCTATGGCTACACCTTC; CDR3: CASSGSGTGAYGYTF
D: TRBD1; J: TRBJ1-6; V: TRBV18; size: NA; DNA: TGTGCCAGCTCACCCGGGACAGGGAATTCACCCCTCCACTTT; CDR3: CASSPGTGNSPLHF
D: TRBD1; J: TRBJ1-1; V: TRBV5-1; size: NA; DNA: TGCGCCAGCGGTACAGGGGAAAGGAACACTGAAGCTTTCTTT; CDR3: CASGTGERNTEAFF
D: NA; J: TRBJ1-2; V: TRBV7-2; size: NA; DNA: TGTGCCAGCAGCTTAGTGGTCAGAAACTATGGCTACACCTTC; CDR3: CASSLVVRNYGYTF
D: NA; J: TRBJ1-2; V: TRBV7-9; size: NA; DNA: TGTGCCAGCAGCTCCCCTAGTCCAGGGCCAAAAGGCTACACCTTC; CDR3: CASSSPSPGPKGYTF
D: TRBD1; J: TRBJ2-1; V: TRBV19; size: once; DNA: TGTGCCAGTAGTCAGACAGGGGTAGCAGAGCAGTTCTTC; CDR3: CASSQTGVAEQFF
D: TRBD1; J: TRBJ1-1; V: TRBV4-1; size: NA; DNA: TGCGCCAGCAGCCAAACGGACAGGGACCAACTTGTGGGATTCTTT; CDR3: CASSQTDRDQLVGFF
D: NA; J: TRBJ1-1; V: TRBV6-5; size: NA; DNA: TGTGCCAGCAGTTCTCCAGGCCAGTACACTGAAGCTTTCTTT; CDR3: CASSSPGQYTEAFF
D: NA; J: TRBJ2-2; V: TRBV20-1; size: NA; DNA: TGCAGTGCTAGTTTCGGAGCGAACACCGGGGAGCTGTTTTTT; CDR3: CSASFGANTGELFF
D: NA; J: TRBJ1-1; V: TRBV5-5; size: NA; DNA: TGTGCCAGCAGCTTACTCACAGCAATGAACACTGAAGCTTTCTTT; CDR3: CASSLLTAMNTEAFF
D: TRBD1; J: TRBJ1-2; V: TRBV24-1; size: NA; DNA: TGTGCCACCAGTGATACCGGGACAGGGAACTATGGCTACACCTTC; CDR3: CATSDTGTGNYGYTF
D: NA; J: TRBJ1-1; V: TRBV3-1/TRBV3-2; size: NA; DNA: TGTGCCAGCAGCCCAGGGTCGTACATGAACACTGAAGCTTTCTTT; CDR3: CASSPGSYMNTEAFF
D: TRBD1; J: TRBJ2-7; V: TRBV3-1/TRBV3-2; size: once; DNA: TGTGCCAGCAGCCGATCCGGGACAGGATCCCTACCCTACGAGCAGTACTTC; CDR3: CASSRSGTGSLPYEQYF
D: NA; J: TRBJ2-1; V: TRBV11-3; size: NA; DNA: TGTGCCAGCAGCTCCTCACAGGGTATAGGGCAGTTCTTC; CDR3: CASSSSQGIGQFF
D: TRBD1; J: TRBJ2-3; V: TRBV15; size: NA; DNA: TGTGCCACCAGCAGAGAGGGCACAGGGGAAGCAGATACGCAGTATTTT; CDR3: CATSREGTGEADTQYF
D: TRBD1; J: TRBJ1-1; V: TRBV11-3; size: NA; DNA: TGTGCCAGCAGCTTAAGACTATTCCGGGACAGGAACCAATCTGAAGCTTTCTTT; CDR3: CASSLRLFRDRNQSEAFF
D: NA; J: TRBJ1-2; V: TRBV19; size: NA; DNA: TGTGCCAGTAGTATACAGGGACTAGACCATGGCTACACCTTC; CDR3: CASSIQGLDHGYTF
D: NA; J: TRBJ1-1; V: TRBV6-5; size: NA; DNA: TGTGCCAGCAGTAAGACAGGGAACACTGAAGCTTTCTTT; CDR3: CASSKTGNTEAFF
D: NA; J: TRBJ1-2; V: TRBV28; size: NA; DNA: TGTGCCAGCAGTACCCCTGCCAGGCCTGGCTACACCTTC; CDR3: CASSTPARPGYTF
D: TRBD1; J: TRBJ1-1; V: TRBV12-5; size: NA; DNA: TGTGCTAGTGGTTCCCGGACAGGGGGCGGCACTGAAGCTTTCTTT; CDR3: CASGSRTGGGTEAFF
D: NA; J: TRBJ1-1; V: TRBV5-1; size: NA; DNA: TGCGCCAGCAGCTACGGGGTTTTGAACACTGAAGCTTTCTTT; CDR3: CASSYGVLNTEAFF
D: NA; J: TRBJ2-1; V: TRBV19; size: NA; DNA: TGTGCCAGTAGTATAAGCGGGTTAGCGAAGTATAATGAGCAGTTCTTC; CDR3: CASSISGLAKYNEQFF
D: NA; J: TRBJ1-2; V: TRBV14; size: NA; DNA: TGTGCCAGCAGCCCACAGGGATCCTATGGCTACACCTTC; CDR3: CASSPQGSYGYTF
D: TRBD1; J: TRBJ1-1; V: TRBV3-1/TRBV3-2; size: NA; DNA: TGTGCCAGCAGCCAATCCGACCGGACAGGGACCCGTGAAGCTTTCTTT; CDR3: CASSQSDRTGTREAFF
D: TRBD2; J: TRBJ2-3; V: TRBV6-4; size: NA; DNA: TGTGCCAGCAGTCCAGAAGCGGGGCTGAGCACAGATACGCAGTATTTT; CDR3: CASSPEAGLSTDTQYF
D: NA; J: TRBJ1-4; V: TRBV6-5; size: NA; DNA: TGTGCCAGCAGTTACGGGGGGGCGAGAGGTGAAAAACTGTTTTTT; CDR3: CASSYGGARGEKLFF
D: NA; J: TRBJ2-1; V: TRBV7-9; size: once; DNA: TGTGCCAGCAGCTTACAAGCGTACGGCGACAATGAGCAGTTCTTC; CDR3: CASSLQAYGDNEQFF
D: NA; J: TRBJ2-5; V: TRBV5-6; size: NA; DNA: TGTGCCAGCAGCTTGAACTTGGAGACCCAGTACTTC; CDR3: CASSLNLETQYF
D: NA; J: TRBJ2-3; V: TRBV4-1; size: NA; DNA: TGCGCCAGCAGTCAGATGGGCACAGATACGCAGTATTTT; CDR3: CASSQMGTDTQYF
D: NA; J: TRBJ2-5; V: TRBV11-3; size: once; DNA: TGTGCCAGCAGCTTATCACTAGGGGAGACCCAGTACTTC; CDR3: CASSLSLGETQYF
D: TRBD1; J: TRBJ2-2; V: TRBV15; size: NA; DNA: TGTGCCACCAGCGGAAACAGGGGCACCGGGGAGCTGTTTTTT; CDR3: CATSGNRGTGELFF
D: NA; J: TRBJ1-2; V: TRBV11-2; size: once; DNA: TGTGCCAGCAGCCGACTCGGAGGCTACACCTTC; CDR3: CASSRLGGYTF
D: NA; J: TRBJ2-5; V: TRBV11-3; size: NA; DNA: TGTGCCAGCAGCTCTTCAGGGTTAGAGACCCAGTACTTC; CDR3: CASSSSGLETQYF
D: TRBD1; J: TRBJ1-2; V: TRBV6-5; size: NA; DNA: TGTGCCAGCAGTCGGGACAGGGGTTTCTATGGCTACACCTTC; CDR3: CASSRDRGFYGYTF
D: TRBD2; J: TRBJ2-7; V: TRBV10-3; size: NA; DNA: TGTGCCATCAGTTCCTCTAGCGGGGGGGCCGAGCAGTACTTC; CDR3: CAISSSSGGAEQYF
D: NA; J: TRBJ1-3; V: TRBV10-3; size: NA; DNA: TGTGCCATCAGTGACCTCGGAGCGAGAAGCTCTGGAAACACCATATATTTT; CDR3: CAISDLGARSSGNTIYF
D: NA; J: TRBJ1-1; V: TRBV3-1/TRBV3-2; size: NA; DNA: TGTGCCAGCAGCCCGTATCCGGAGGGGAACACTGAAGCTTTCTTT; CDR3: CASSPYPEGNTEAFF
D: TRBD2; J: TRBJ2-1; V: TRBV4-2; size: NA; DNA: TGTGCCAGCAGCCAAGATAGGGGCGGGAGGGCCACCTACAATGAGCAGTTCTTC; CDR3: CASSQDRGGRATYNEQFF
D: NA; J: TRBJ2-7; V: TRBV20-1; size: few; DNA: TGCAGTGCTAGGTCAGGCCACGAGCAGTACTTC; CDR3: CSARSGHEQYF
D: NA; J: TRBJ1-2; V: TRBV5-4; size: NA; DNA: TGTGCCAGCAGCTTGGGGGGAGGGGGAGGCTACACCTTC; CDR3: CASSLGGGGGYTF
D: NA; J: TRBJ1-3; V: TRBV10-2; size: few; DNA: TGCGCCAGTAGAAAGACAGGATCAGGAAACACCATATATTTT; CDR3: CASRKTGSGNTIYF
D: TRBD1; J: TRBJ1-4; V: TRBV3-1/TRBV3-2; size: NA; DNA: TGTGCCAGCAGCCCGGGGACAGGGGTTAATGAAAAACTGTTTTTT; CDR3: CASSPGTGVNEKLFF
D: TRBD2; J: TRBJ2-1; V: TRBV11-2; size: NA; DNA: TGTGCCAGCAGAATACTAGCGGGGGGTCCCTACAATGAGCAGTTCTTC; CDR3: CASRILAGGPYNEQFF
D: NA; J: TRBJ1-5; V: TRBV28; size: NA; DNA: TGTGCCACCAGTTCAGTGGTGGGCCAGCCCCAGCATTTT; CDR3: CATSSVVGQPQHF
D: TRBD2; J: TRBJ2-1; V: TRBV11-2; size: NA; DNA: TGTGCCAGCAGCTTTAGCGGGGGGGCCTCGGGTGAGCAGTTCTTC; CDR3: CASSFSGGASGEQFF
D: NA; J: TRBJ1-4; V: TRBV6-5; size: once; DNA: TGTGCCAGCAGTACCGGTGGCAGGCGGGGTGAAAAACTGTTTTTT; CDR3: CASSTGGRRGEKLFF
D: NA; J: TRBJ2-3; V: TRBV7-3; size: NA; DNA: TGTGCCAGCAGCTTAGCGGGCCGCACAGATACGCAGTATTTT; CDR3: CASSLAGRTDTQYF
D: TRBD1; J: TRBJ1-2; V: TRBV4-1; size: NA; DNA: TGCGCCAGCAGCCTCGAGGGGGCAGGGGGCTACACCTTC; CDR3: CASSLEGAGGYTF
D: TRBD1; J: TRBJ1-2; V: TRBV19; size: NA; DNA: TGTGCCAGTAGTAGCCGACAGGGTAACTATGGCTACACCTTC; CDR3: CASSSRQGNYGYTF
D: TRBD1; J: TRBJ1-5; V: TRBV6-5; size: NA; DNA: TGTGCCAGCAGTAGGGACAGGCGCCCCAATCAGCCCCAGCATTTT; CDR3: CASSRDRRPNQPQHF
D: NA; J: TRBJ2-7; V: TRBV5-1; size: few; DNA: TGCGCCAGCAGCTTGGTTACGGTGAGCGAGCAGTACTTC; CDR3: CASSLVTVSEQYF
D: TRBD2; J: TRBJ2-1; V: TRBV19; size: few; DNA: TGTGCCAGTAGTCCCCTAGGGAGGGGAATTGACAATGAGCAGTTCTTC; CDR3: CASSPLGRGIDNEQFF